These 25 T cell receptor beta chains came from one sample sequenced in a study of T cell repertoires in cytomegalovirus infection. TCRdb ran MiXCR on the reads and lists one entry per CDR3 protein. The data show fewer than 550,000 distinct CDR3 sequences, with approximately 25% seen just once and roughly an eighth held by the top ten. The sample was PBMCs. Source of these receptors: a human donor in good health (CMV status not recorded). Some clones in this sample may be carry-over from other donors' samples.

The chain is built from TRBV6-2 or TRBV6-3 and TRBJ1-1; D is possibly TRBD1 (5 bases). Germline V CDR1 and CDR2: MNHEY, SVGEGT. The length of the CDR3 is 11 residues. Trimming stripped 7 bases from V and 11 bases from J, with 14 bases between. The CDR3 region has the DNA TGTGCCAGCATCAAGGGGAGGCGTGCTTTCTTT. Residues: CASIKGRRAFF.

This CDR3 is CAKSLSPDSRGNEQFF. CDR3 DNA sequence: TGTGCCAAAAGCTTGAGCCCGGACAGTCGGGGCAATGAGCAGTTCTTC. The chain links TRBV5-4 to TRBJ2-1, with a weak D call TRBD1 (6 bases). CDR1 and CDR2 (germline): SGHNT, YYREEE (reference sequence). V lost 9 bases and J lost 6, with 25 bases in between. The CDR3 contains 16 residues.

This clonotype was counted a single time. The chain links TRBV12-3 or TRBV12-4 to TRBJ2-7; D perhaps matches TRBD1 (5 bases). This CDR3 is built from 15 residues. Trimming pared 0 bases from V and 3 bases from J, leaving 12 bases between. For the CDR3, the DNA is TGTGCCAGCAGTTTAGCGGCAGGGCCGTTCTACGAGCAGTACTTC. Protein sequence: CASSLAAGPFYEQYF.

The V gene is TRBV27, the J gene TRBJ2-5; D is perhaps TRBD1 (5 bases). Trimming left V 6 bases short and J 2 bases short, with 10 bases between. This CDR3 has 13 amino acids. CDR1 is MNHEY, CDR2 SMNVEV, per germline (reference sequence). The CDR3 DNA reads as TGTGCCAGCAGCCGCAGGGTACAAGAGACCCAGTACTTC. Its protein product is CASSRRVQETQYF.

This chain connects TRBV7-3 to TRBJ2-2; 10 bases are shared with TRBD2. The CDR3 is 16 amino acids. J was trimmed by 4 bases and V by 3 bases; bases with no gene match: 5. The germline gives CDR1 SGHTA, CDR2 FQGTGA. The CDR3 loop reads CASSFLAGVGTGELFF. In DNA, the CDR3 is TGTGCCAGCAGCTTCCTAGCGGGAGTGGGCACCGGGGAGCTGTTTTTT.

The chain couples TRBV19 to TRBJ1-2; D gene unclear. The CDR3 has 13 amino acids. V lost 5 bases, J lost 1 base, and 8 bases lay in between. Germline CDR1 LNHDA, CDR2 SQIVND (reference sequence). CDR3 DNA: TGTGCCAGTAGTTTTCAAAGTAACTATGGCTACACCTTC. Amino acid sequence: CASSFQSNYGYTF.

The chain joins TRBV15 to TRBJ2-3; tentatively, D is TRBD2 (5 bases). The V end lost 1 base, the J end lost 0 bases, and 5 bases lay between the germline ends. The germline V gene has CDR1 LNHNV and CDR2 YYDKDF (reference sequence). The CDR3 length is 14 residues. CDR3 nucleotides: TGTGCCACCAGCAGAGGGACTAGCACAGATACGCAGTATTTT. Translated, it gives CATSRGTSTDTQYF.

CDR3 DNA: TGTGCCAGCACCCCCTTTTCGGGGGCTTTCACTGAAGCTTTCTTT. Translating gives CASTPFSGAFTEAFF. The chain combines TRBV7-2 with TRBJ1-1; a weak D match, TRBD1 (6 bases). The V gene lost 7 bases and the J gene lost 4 bases, with 19 bases spanning the gap. From germline, CDR1 is SGHTA and CDR2 FQGNSA. The CDR3 covers 15 residues.

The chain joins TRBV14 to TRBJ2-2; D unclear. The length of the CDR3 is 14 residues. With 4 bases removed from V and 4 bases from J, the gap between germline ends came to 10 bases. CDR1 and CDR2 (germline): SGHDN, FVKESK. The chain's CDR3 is CASSPHLATGELFF. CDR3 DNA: TGTGCCAGCAGCCCACATCTTGCCACCGGGGAGCTGTTTTTT.

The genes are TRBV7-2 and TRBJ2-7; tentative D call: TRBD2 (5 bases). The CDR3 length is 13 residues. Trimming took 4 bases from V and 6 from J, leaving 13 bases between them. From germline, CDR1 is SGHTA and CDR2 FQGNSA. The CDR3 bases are TGTGCCAGCAGCTCCCTACTAGGGCTCGAGCAGTACGTC. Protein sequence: CASSSLLGLEQYV.

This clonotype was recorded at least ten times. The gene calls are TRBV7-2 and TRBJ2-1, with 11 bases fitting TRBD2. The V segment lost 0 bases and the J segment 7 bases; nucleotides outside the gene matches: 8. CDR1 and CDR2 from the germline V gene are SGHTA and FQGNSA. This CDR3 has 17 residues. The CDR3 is CASSLAFGTSGSNEQFF. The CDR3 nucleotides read TGTGCCAGCAGCTTAGCGTTCGGGACTAGCGGCTCGAATGAGCAGTTCTTC.

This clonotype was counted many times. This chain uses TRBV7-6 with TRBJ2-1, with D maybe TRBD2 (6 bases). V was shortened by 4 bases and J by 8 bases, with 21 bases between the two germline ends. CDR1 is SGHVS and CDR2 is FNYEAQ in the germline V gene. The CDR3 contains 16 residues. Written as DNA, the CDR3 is TGTGCCAGCAGCTACAATTTCCAGGGAGGAATAGATGAGCAGTTCTTC. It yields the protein CASSYNFQGGIDEQFF.

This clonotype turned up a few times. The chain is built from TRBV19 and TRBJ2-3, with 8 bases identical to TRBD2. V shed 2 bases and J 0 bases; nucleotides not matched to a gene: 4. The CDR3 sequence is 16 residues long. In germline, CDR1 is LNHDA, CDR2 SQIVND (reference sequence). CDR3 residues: CASSIREGRSTDTQYF. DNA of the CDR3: TGTGCCAGTAGTATACGGGAGGGCAGGAGCACAGATACGCAGTATTTT.

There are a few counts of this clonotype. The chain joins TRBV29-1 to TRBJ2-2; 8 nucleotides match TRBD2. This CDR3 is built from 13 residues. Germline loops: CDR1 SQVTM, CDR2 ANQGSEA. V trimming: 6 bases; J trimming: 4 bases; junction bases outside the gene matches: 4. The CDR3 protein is CSVRREGTGELFF. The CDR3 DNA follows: TGCAGCGTCCGTCGGGAGGGCACCGGGGAGCTGTTTTTT.

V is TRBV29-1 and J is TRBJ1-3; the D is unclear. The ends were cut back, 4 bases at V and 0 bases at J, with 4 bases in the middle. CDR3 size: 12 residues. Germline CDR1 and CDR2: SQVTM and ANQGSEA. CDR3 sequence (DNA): TGCAGCGTTGCGATCTCTGGAAACACCATATATTTT. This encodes CSVAISGNTIYF.

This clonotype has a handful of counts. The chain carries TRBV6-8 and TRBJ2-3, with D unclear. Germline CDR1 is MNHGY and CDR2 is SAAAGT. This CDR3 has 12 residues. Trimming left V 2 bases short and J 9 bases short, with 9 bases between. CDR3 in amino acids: CASSYVDGTQYF. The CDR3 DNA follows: TGTGCCAGCAGTTACGTCGATGGGACGCAGTATTTT.

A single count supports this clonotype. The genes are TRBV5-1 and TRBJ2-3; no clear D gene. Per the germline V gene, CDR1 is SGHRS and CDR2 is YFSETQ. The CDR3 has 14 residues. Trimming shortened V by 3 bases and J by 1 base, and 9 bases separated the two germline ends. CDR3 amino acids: CASSWKGRTDTQYF. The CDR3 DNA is TGCGCCAGCAGCTGGAAGGGCCGCACAGATACGCAGTATTTT. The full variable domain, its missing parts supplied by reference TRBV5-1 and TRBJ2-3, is KAGVTQTPRYLIKTRGQQVTLSCSPISGHRSVSWYQQTPGQGLQFLFEYFSETQRNKGNFPGRFSGRQFSNSRSEMNVSTLELGDSALYLCASSWKGRTDTQYFGPGTRLTVL.

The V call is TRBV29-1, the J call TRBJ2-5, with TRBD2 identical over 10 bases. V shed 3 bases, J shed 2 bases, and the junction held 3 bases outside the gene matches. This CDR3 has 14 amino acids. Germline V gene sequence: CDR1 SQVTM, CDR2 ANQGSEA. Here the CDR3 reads CSVDTSGNQETQYF. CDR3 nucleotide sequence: TGCAGCGTTGATACTAGCGGGAATCAAGAGACCCAGTACTTC.

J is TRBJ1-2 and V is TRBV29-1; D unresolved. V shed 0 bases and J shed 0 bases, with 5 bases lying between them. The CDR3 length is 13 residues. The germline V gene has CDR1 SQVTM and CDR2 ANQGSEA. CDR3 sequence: CSVEETANYGYTF. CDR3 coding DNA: TGCAGCGTTGAAGAAACAGCTAACTATGGCTACACCTTC.

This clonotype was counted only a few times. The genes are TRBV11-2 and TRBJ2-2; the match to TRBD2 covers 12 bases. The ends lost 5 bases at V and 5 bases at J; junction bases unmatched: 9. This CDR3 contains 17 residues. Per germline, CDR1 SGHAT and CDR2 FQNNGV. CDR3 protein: CASSNVLTSGGTGELFF. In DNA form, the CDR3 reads TGTGCCAGCAGCAATGTCCTGACTAGCGGGGGTACCGGGGAGCTGTTTTTT.

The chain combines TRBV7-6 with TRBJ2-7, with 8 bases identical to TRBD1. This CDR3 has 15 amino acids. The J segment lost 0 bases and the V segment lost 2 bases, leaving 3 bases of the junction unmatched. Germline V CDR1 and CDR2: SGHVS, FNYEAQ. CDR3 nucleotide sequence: TGTGCCAGCAGCTTAAGGACAGGGATCTCCTACGAGCAGTACTTC. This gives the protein CASSLRTGISYEQYF.

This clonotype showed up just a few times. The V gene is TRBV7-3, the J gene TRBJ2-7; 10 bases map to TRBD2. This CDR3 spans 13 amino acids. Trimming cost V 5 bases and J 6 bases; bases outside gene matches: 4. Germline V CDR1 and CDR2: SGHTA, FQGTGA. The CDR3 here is CASSQLAGREQYF. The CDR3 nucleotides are TGTGCCAGCAGCCAACTAGCGGGACGCGAGCAGTACTTC.

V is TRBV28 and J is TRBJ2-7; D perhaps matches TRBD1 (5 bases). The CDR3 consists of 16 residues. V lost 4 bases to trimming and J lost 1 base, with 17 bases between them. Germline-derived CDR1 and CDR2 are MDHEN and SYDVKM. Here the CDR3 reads CASSWGYTRQSYEQYF. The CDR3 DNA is TGTGCCAGCAGTTGGGGATACACCAGACAGTCCTACGAGCAGTACTTC.

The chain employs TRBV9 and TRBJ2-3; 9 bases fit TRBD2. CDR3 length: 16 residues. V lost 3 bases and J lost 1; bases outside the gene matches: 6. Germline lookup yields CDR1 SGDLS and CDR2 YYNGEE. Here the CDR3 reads CASSATVAGGTDTQYF. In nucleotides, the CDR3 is TGTGCCAGCAGCGCGACGGTAGCGGGGGGCACAGATACGCAGTATTTT.

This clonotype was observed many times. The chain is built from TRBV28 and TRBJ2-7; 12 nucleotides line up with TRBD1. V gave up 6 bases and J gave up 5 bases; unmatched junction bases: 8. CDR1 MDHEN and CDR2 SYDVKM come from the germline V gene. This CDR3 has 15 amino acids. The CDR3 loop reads CASSSPGTGGHEQYF. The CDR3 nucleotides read TGTGCCAGCAGCTCCCCTGGGACAGGGGGCCACGAGCAGTACTTC. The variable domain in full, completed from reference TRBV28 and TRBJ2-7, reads DVKVTQSSRYLVKRTGEKVFLECVQDMDHENMFWYRQDPGLGLRLIYFSYDVKMKEKGDIPEGYSVSREKKERFSLILESASTNQTSMYLCASSSPGTGGHEQYFGPGTRLTVT.